This T cell receptor beta chain was sequenced in a study of cytomegalovirus exposure and HLA in healthy donors. Study-level background: In a later analysis, it was reported that the approximately 110 validation repertoires had been produced on the same platform as the 670 or so repertoires belonging to the first cohort. Findings and limits, study-wide: Some public TCRs appeared in many individuals, while most sequences were rare. That first-cohort TCR clusters tended to co-occur in the 95 to 150 validation repertoires was found in a later analysis.

TCRdb's table, derived via immunoSEQ multiplex PCR, lists solely in-frame clones and lacks some. The profile shows roughly 120,000 clones, approximately 90% of them singletons. Note on this clone: Its antigen is not known.

The specimen sequenced was PBMCs. The clonotype comes from a man aged 18 to 29 in good health and CMV-seronegative.

CDR3 protein: CASSERTGTYEQYF. The DNA of the CDR3 is TGTGCCAGCAGCGAGCGGACAGGGACCTACGAGCAGTACTTC. This chain uses TRBV11-2 with TRBJ2-7; TRBD1 matches 8 bases. Germline V CDR1 and CDR2: SGHAT, FQNNGV. V lost 5 bases and J lost 2; bases outside the gene matches: 5. This CDR3 has 14 residues.